Below, 18 T cell receptor beta chains from the same sample are listed, as sequenced in a study of T cells expressing NK-cell markers. Using the 5' RACE reads, TCRdb records one entry per CDR3 protein without DNA. The sample table sets out about half a million distinct CDR3 sequences. What was sequenced was blood T cells: a sorted CD56 or NKG2C T cell subset, CD4+ or CD8+ T cells, or bulk PBMC T cells (not recorded which). Receptors originate from a woman aged 50 to 65 in good health.

The chain uses TRBV10-2 and TRBJ2-3; TCRdb picks TRBD2, but there is no DNA to check that call. The CDR3 consists of 16 residues. Germline CDR1 is WSHSY and CDR2 is SAAADI. The CDR3 reads CASKPRRGASTDTQYF.

This chain links TRBV5-1 with TRBJ1-1; no DNA is available, so the TRBD1 call from TCRdb remains unchecked. The CDR3 length is 13 residues. Looked up from germline, CDR1 is SGHRS and CDR2 is YFSETQ. The CDR3 loop reads CASSAPGQMEAFF.

V usage is TRBV6-5 and J usage is TRBJ2-2; the D call from TCRdb, TRBD2, cannot be confirmed without DNA. This CDR3 comprises 18 residues. Germline V CDR1 and CDR2: MNHEY, SVGAGI. The CDR3 loop is CASSRTGTNARTTGELFF.

The rearrangement joins TRBV15 to TRBJ2-1; TCRdb's D gene call, TRBD2, goes unchecked for lack of DNA. Germline V gives CDR1 LNHNV, CDR2 YYDKDF (reference sequence). This CDR3 contains 17 residues. The CDR3 region is CATTRITGTRINNEQFF. The full variable domain, completed using reference TRBV15 and TRBJ2-1, is DAMVIQNPRYQVTQFGKPVTLSCSQTLNHNVMYWYQQKSSQAPKLLFHYYDKDFNNEADTPDNFQSRRPNTSFCFLDIRSPGLGDTAMYLCATTRITGTRINNEQFFGPGTRLTVL.

V is TRBV3-1 and J is TRBJ2-1; with no DNA, the TCRdb D assignment of TRBD1 cannot be verified. This CDR3 is 14 amino acids long. The germline V gene has CDR1 LGHDT and CDR2 YNNKEL (reference sequence). CDR3 residues: CASSQPGAFNEQFF.

This chain connects TRBV10-3 to TRBJ2-5; TCRdb lists TRBD2, though no DNA is available to test this call. CDR3 length equals 15 residues. The germline CDR1 and CDR2 sequences are ENHRY and SYGVKD. The CDR3 region is CAIRDGLAVRETQYF.

The chain has TRBV12-3 or TRBV12-4 and TRBJ2-7. The CDR3 is 14 amino acids. CDR3 in amino acids: CASSLPQWLYEQYF.

This clonotype shows up as medium-sized (0.01 to 0.1%) by frequency. CDR3 sequence reads: CATALLAAASTDTQYF. The J gene is TRBJ2-3, the V gene TRBV5-1; there is no DNA to check the TCRdb D call of TRBD2. This CDR3 is 16 amino acids long. The germline V gene encodes CDR1 SGHRS and CDR2 YFSETQ.

CDR3 residues: CASSLAPAGARNEQFF. This chain joins TRBV7-8 and TRBJ2-1; the D gene TCRdb calls, TRBD1, cannot be checked with no DNA. The CDR3 consists of 16 residues. Germline V lookup: CDR1 SGHVS, CDR2 FQNEAQ.

The V gene is TRBV9, the J gene TRBJ2-1; checking the TCRdb D call of TRBD1 is not possible without DNA. This CDR3 is 12 amino acids long. CDR1 SGDLS and CDR2 YYNGEE come from the germline V gene. CDR3 in amino acids: CASSVMGGEQFF. The full variable domain, completed using reference TRBV9 and TRBJ2-1, is DSGVTQTPKHLITATGQRVTLRCSPRSGDLSVYWYQQSLDQGLQFLIQYYNGEERAKGNILERFSAQQFPDLHSELNLSSLELGDSALYFCASSVMGGEQFFGPGTRLTVL.

V usage is TRBV12-3 or TRBV12-4 and J usage is TRBJ1-1; TCRdb reports TRBD1, a call that lacks DNA to check it against. The CDR3 extends over 14 amino acids. CDR3 in amino acids: CASRTDSLFAEAFF.

The chain combines TRBV6-1 with TRBJ2-1; the TRBD2 assignment by TCRdb is unverifiable without DNA. From germline, CDR1 is MNHNS and CDR2 SASEGT. CDR3 size: 14 residues. The chain's CDR3 is CASNKAGGRGEQFF.

The chain couples TRBV20-1 to TRBJ2-1; TCRdb names TRBD1, which stays unverified in the absence of DNA. Germline V lookup: CDR1 DFQATT, CDR2 SNEGSKA (reference sequence). This CDR3 contains 15 residues. CDR3 sequence: CSARSTGTGVNEQFF.

The V call is TRBV28, the J call TRBJ2-3; the TCRdb D gene call, TRBD2, has no DNA to confirm it. Germline lookup yields CDR1 MDHEN and CDR2 SYDVKM. CDR3 length equals 13 residues. The CDR3 protein is CASIQGPGDTQYF.

This chain uses TRBV15 with TRBJ1-1. The CDR3 extends over 14 amino acids. Germline CDR1 is LNHNV and CDR2 is YYDKDF (reference sequence). CDR3 sequence: CATSRATKGTEAFF.

This chain links TRBV6-6 with TRBJ2-7; TCRdb outputs TRBD2, but without DNA this stays unchecked. The CDR3 extends over 16 amino acids. The V gene's germline CDR1 is MNHNY and CDR2 SVGAGI (reference sequence). The CDR3 here is CASCRLAGGGPYEQYF.

This chain joins TRBV6-1 and TRBJ1-5; TCRdb's D call of TRBD1 is untestable without DNA. CDR1 MNHNS and CDR2 SASEGT come from the germline V gene. The length of the CDR3 is 14 residues. The chain's CDR3 is CASSASGKDQPQHF.

J is TRBJ1-3 and V is TRBV4-2. The CDR3 totals 16 residues. Germline assignment: CDR1 LGHNA and CDR2 YNFKEQ. The CDR3 region is CASSQLTQVSGNTIYF.